A single T cell receptor beta chain is shown here with its context. As handled by the study authors: Reference gene primer amplification gave nucleated cell count estimates. Libraries were prepared by immunoSEQ multiplex PCR; TCRdb keeps only in-frame clonotypes and omits some of them. V and J calls and clone size are given by that table; D and trimming were obtained from the DNA. The sample lists about 220,000 clones; around 83% were seen once. This sample was included in a study of blood T cell repertoires in COVID-19. The V gene's germline CDR1 is SNHLY and CDR2 FYNNEI. This CDR3 is built from 12 residues. The V end was cut by 6 bases, the J end by 11 bases, with 15 bases between.

The genes are TRBV2 and TRBJ2-3; weak D call: TRBD1 (7 bases). This receptor was identified in a man in his fifties with active or convalescent COVID-19. Material for sequencing was peripheral blood. DNA for the CDR3: TGTGCCAGCAGCCAGGGGGGAAGGGAGCAGTATTTT. Its protein product is CASSQGGREQYF.